The rows below give T cell receptor beta chains drawn from one sample of a study of Graves' ophthalmopathy and Graves' hyperthyroidism. TCRdb independently ran MiXCR on the multiplex PCR reads; one entry per CDR3 protein. The repertoire consists of over 500,000 distinct CDR3 sequences, with about 24% occurring once and the leading ten covering around 6.5%. The specimen sequenced was peripheral blood. These receptors all come from a woman aged 18-29 years with stable Graves' hyperthyroidism. Some clones in this sample may be carry-over from other donors' samples. CDR3s include the opening cysteine and the closing phenylalanine or tryptophan. D genes are given only for firm matches. The size field is filled for only some rows; it gives once, few, many or a size class.

NA	TRBJ2-4	TRBV20-1	NA	CSARDGQIAKNIKYF	TGCAGTGCTAGAGATGGACAGATAGCCAAAAACATTAAGTACTTC
NA	TRBJ1-2	TRBV10-3	NA	CAIETGNYGYTF	TGTGCCATCGAAACAGGGAACTATGGCTACACCTTC
TRBD2	TRBJ2-7	TRBV12-3/TRBV12-4	many	CASSPGGGSGRYEQYF	TGTGCCAGCAGCCCCGGAGGGGGTAGCGGGAGATACGAGCAGTACTTC
TRBD1	TRBJ1-1	TRBV6-4	NA	CASSDPLPGQGNTEAFF	TGTGCCAGCAGTGACCCCCTCCCGGGACAGGGAAACACTGAAGCTTTCTTT
TRBD2	TRBJ2-3	TRBV6-5	NA	CASSSRLAGGRNTQYF	TGTGCCAGCAGTTCCAGACTAGCGGGGGGTCGGAATACGCAGTATTTT
TRBD2	TRBJ2-2	TRBV5-1	many	CASSSLRLAGTGELFF	TGCGCCAGCAGCTCACTCAGACTAGCGGGGACCGGGGAGCTGTTTTTT
NA	TRBJ1-2	TRBV28	few	CASSPLDNTGRYGYTF	TGTGCCAGCAGTCCTCTAGACAATACAGGGCGCTATGGCTACACCTTC
NA	TRBJ1-2	TRBV12-3/TRBV12-4	NA	CASSLGYGYSF	TGTGCCAGCAGTTTGGGGTATGGCTACAGCTTC
TRBD1	TRBJ1-5	TRBV2	few	CASSGQQGIAQPQHF	TGTGCCAGCAGTGGACAACAGGGGATCGCGCAGCCCCAGCATTTT
NA	TRBJ2-7	TRBV28	many	CASSPGASWDYEQYF	TGTGCCAGCAGTCCCGGGGCCAGTTGGGATTACGAGCAGTACTTC
TRBD1	TRBJ2-7	TRBV5-1	NA	CAISLLDRGDEQYF	TGCGCCATCAGCTTGCTTGACAGGGGTGACGAGCAGTACTTC
NA	TRBJ2-7	TRBV6-4	NA	CASSPRGSRVGHHSYEQYF	TGTGCCAGCAGTCCTAGGGGGTCCAGGGTCGGCCACCATTCCTACGAGCAGTACTTC
NA	TRBJ2-7	TRBV10-3	many	CAISYDGGRYEQYF	TGTGCCATCAGTTACGACGGGGGCCGCTACGAGCAGTACTTC